This T cell receptor (beta chain) was profiled in a study of T-cell memory formation after mild COVID-19. Broader study findings: Certain responding clones were present in pre-infection memory, suggesting participation of cross-reactive memory.

Germline V gene sequence: CDR1 MNHEY, CDR2 SVGEGT. Trimming at V came to 7 bases and at J to 0 bases, leaving 8 bases not matched to a gene. This CDR3 is 16 amino acids long. The 5'RACE method, run with constant-segment primers, produced TCR alpha and TCR beta cDNA libraries (carrying sample barcodes and UMIs). TCRdb re-called the 5' RACE reads through MiXCR, storing one row per CDR3 protein. Of roughly 510,000 distinct CDR3 sequences listed, 17% are singletons. On this clonotype itself: Its antigen is undetermined.

The sequence was obtained from an adult woman who had mild COVID-19 (a few samples of this study predate the infection). Cell type and time point are not known. This chain uses TRBV6-2 or TRBV6-3 with TRBJ2-2; 7 nucleotides align to TRBD2. The sequencing input was PBMCs or a T cell subset sorted from them (not recorded which). The CDR3 is CASTILLAPNTGELFF. As DNA, the CDR3 is TGTGCCAGCACCATCCTACTAGCGCCGAACACCGGGGAGCTGTTTTTT.